Detailed here is one T cell receptor beta chain. The data were taken from a study of T cell responses to AZD1222 COVID-19 vaccine. TCRdb's table, derived via immunoSEQ multiplex PCR, lists solely in-frame clones and lacks some. The sample records 110,000 or so clones, 88% being singletons. This TCR came from an adult who received the AZD1222 COVID-19 vaccine. Source: peripheral blood, taken 28 days after the second AZD1222 dose.

The CDR3 DNA reads TGTGCCAGCAAGGGGACAGAGGCCAAAAACATTCAGTACTTC. Translating it yields CASKGTEAKNIQYF. This sequence joins TRBV2 and TRBJ2-4, with 7 positions matching TRBD1. This CDR3 has 14 amino acids. J gave up 1 base and V 7 bases, and 4 bases lay outside the gene matches. Germline V gives CDR1 SNHLY, CDR2 FYNNEI.